This TCR beta chain originates from a study of blood T cell repertoires in COVID-19. Across the study: Sites in the United States, Italy and Spain provided acute and convalescent COVID-19 samples. PBMCs, B-cell-depleted T cells, or T cells provided the cDNA or gDNA that made up the material.

In this sample, this clone turned up a few times. Trimming pared 1 base from V and 5 bases from J, leaving 11 bases between. The CDR3 totals 14 residues. Germline values: CDR1 MNHEY, CDR2 SVGEGT. Original processing notes: Reference gene primer amplification gave nucleated cell count estimates. Clones were read by immunoSEQ multiplex PCR, and TCRdb kept only the in-frame ones, dropping some. V, J and clone size derive from that table, while D and trimming were established from the DNA sequence. The sample yields approximately 140,000 clones, about 90% seen once. This TCR was recovered from a man older than 75 with acute or convalescent COVID-19. Sequencing was carried out using peripheral blood. The gene calls are TRBV6-2 or TRBV6-3 and TRBJ2-5; perhaps TRBD1 as D (6 bases). The CDR3 is CASSYFQGMETQYF. CDR3 bases: TGTGCCAGCAGTTACTTTCAGGGGATGGAGACCCAGTACTTC.